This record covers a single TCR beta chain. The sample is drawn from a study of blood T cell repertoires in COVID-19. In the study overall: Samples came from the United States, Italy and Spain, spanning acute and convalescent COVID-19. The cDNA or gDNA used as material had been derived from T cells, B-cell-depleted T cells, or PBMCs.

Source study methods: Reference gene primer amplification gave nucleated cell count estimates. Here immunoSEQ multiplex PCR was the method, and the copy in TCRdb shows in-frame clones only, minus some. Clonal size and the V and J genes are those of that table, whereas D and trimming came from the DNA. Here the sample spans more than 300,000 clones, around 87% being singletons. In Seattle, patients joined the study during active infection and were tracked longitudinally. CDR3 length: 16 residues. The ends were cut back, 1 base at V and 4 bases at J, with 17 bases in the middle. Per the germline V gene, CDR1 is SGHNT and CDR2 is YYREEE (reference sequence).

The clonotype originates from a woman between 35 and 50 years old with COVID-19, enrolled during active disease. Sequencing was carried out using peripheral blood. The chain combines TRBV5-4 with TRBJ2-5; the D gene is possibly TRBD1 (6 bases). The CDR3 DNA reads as TGTGCCAGCAGCTTGTCAGGTCTGGGGGCGGGAGAGACCCAGTACTTC. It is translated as CASSLSGLGAGETQYF.